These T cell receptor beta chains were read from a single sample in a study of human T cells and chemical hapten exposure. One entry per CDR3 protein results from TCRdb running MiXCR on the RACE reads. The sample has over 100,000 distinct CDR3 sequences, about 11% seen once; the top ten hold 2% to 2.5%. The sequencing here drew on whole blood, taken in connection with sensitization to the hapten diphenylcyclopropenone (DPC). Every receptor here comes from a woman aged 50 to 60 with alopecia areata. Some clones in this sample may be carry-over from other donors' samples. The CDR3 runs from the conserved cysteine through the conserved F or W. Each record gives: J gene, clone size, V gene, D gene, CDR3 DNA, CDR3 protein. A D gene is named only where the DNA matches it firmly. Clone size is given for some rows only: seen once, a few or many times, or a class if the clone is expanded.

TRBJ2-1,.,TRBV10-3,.,TGTGCCGCCTTAGCGAATGACAATGAGCAGTTCTTC,CAALANDNEQFF
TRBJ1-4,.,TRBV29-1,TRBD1,TGCAGCGCGGCTAGCGGACAGGGGGGTCGTGAAAAACTGTTTTTT,CSAASGQGGREKLFF
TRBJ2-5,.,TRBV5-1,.,TGCGCCAGCAGCCGGGCTGGGGAGACCCAGTACTTC,CASSRAGETQYF
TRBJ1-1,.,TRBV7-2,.,TGTGCCAGCAGCCCGGTCAGGGCCACGAACACTGAAGCTTTCTTT,CASSPVRATNTEAFF
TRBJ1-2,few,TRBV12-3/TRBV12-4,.,TGTGCCAGCAGCCCCTTCGGGGGCGACTATGGCTACACCTTC,CASSPFGGDYGYTF
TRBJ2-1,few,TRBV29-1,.,TGCAGCGTTGGGGGAGTTCCGAGCTCCTACAATGAGCAGTTCTTC,CSVGGVPSSYNEQFF
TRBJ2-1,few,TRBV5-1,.,TGCGCCAGCACCTCGACTACCAGCTCCTACAATGAGCAGTTCTTC,CASTSTTSSYNEQFF
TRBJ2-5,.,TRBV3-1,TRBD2,TGTGCCAGCAGCCCCTTGCGGGGGGGGCCAGGGACCCAGTACTTC,CASSPLRGGPGTQYF
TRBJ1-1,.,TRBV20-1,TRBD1,TGCAGTGCTGTAAGCCCCGGGACAGGGGGTACTGAAGCTTTCTTT,CSAVSPGTGGTEAFF
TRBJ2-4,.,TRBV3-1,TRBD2,TGTGCCAGCAGCCTGCTTAGCGGGGAGGGCATTCAGTACTTC,CASSLLSGEGIQYF
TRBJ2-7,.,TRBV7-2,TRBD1,TGTGCCAGCAGCCTAGGACAGGGGGACACCTACGAGCAGTACTTC,CASSLGQGDTYEQYF
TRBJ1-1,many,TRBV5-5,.,TGTGCCAGCAGCTTGGACACCTTGAACACTGAAGCTTTCTTT,CASSLDTLNTEAFF
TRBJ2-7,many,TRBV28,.,TGTGCCAGCAGTTTACGGGTCAGCTCCTACGAGCAGTACTTC,CASSLRVSSYEQYF
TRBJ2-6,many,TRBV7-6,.,TGTGCCAGCAGCCCCGGGTACTCTGGGGCCAACGTCCTGACTTTC,CASSPGYSGANVLTF
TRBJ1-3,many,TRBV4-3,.,TGCGCCAGCAGCCAAGAATGGCTGAGCTCTGGAAACACCATATATTTT,CASSQEWLSSGNTIYF
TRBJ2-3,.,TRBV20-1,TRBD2,TGCAGTGCTAGAGATTCGCTAGCGGTTCTTGATACGCAGTATTTT,CSARDSLAVLDTQYF
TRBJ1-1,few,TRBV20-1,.,TGCAGTGCTAGCAGGGGGAACACTGAAGCTTTCTTT,CSASRGNTEAFF
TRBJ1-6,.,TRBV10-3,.,TGTGCCATCAGTGAGAACCTTTCGGCAGGCTATAATTCACCCCTCCACTTT,CAISENLSAGYNSPLHF
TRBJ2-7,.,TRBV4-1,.,TGCGCCAGCAGCTATCAAACAGGGCAATTCTCCTACGAGCAGTACTTC,CASSYQTGQFSYEQYF
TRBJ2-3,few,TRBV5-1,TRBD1,TGCGCCAGCAGCTTGGTAGGCAGGGGGCACACAGATACGCAGTATTTT,CASSLVGRGHTDTQYF
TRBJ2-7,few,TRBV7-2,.,TGTGCCAGCAGCTTATTCGCAGGGATCTACGAGCAGTACTTC,CASSLFAGIYEQYF
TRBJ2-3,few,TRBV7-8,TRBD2,TGTGCCAGCATCATTGGACTAGCGGGGACCACAGATACGCAGTATTTT,CASIIGLAGTTDTQYF
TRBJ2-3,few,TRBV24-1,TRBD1,TGTGCCACTGGCTCGGGACAGCTCACAGATACGCAGTATTTT,CATGSGQLTDTQYF
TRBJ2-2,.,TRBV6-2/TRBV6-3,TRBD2,TGTGCCAGCAGTTACCCTAGCGGCCACGCGAACACCGGGGAGCTGTTTTTT,CASSYPSGHANTGELFF
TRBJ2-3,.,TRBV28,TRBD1,TGTGCCAGCAGTGACAGGGCAGATACGCAGTATTTT,CASSDRADTQYF
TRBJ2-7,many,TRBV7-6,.,TGTGCCAGCAGCTTAGCGAATTACGAGCAGTACTTC,CASSLANYEQYF
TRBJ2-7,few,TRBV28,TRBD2,TGTGCCAGCAGGAATCCAGCGGGAGGACCCTACGAGCAGTACTTC,CASRNPAGGPYEQYF
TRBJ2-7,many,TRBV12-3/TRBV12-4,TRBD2,TGTGCCAGCAGTCGTGGACTAGCGGGAAGTGGCGAGCAGTACTTC,CASSRGLAGSGEQYF
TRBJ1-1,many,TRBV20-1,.,TGCAGTGCTAGGGAGGGGGGCACTGAAGCTTTCTTT,CSAREGGTEAFF
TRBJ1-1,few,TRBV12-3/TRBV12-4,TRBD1,TGTGCCAGCTTAAAGGCAGGGGGCATCACTGAAGCTTTCTTT,CASLKAGGITEAFF
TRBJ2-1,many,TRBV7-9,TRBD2,TGTGCCCTTAGCGGGAGGTACAATGAGCAGTTCTTC,CALSGRYNEQFF
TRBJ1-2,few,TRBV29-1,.,TGCAGCGTTGAAGAAGTACAGGGCTCTGGCTACACCTTC,CSVEEVQGSGYTF
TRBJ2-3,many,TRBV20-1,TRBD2,TGCAGTGCTAGGATAGCGGGAGGCACAGATACGCAGTATTTT,CSARIAGGTDTQYF
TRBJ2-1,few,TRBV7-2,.,TGTGCCAGCAGCTTAAGTGAGGAGCAGTTCTTC,CASSLSEEQFF
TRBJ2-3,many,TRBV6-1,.,TGTGCCACCATTCGGGGACCAGATACGCAGTATTTT,CATIRGPDTQYF
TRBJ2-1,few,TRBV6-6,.,TGTGCCAGCAGTCCTTCGAAGGGAATAGATGAGCAGTTCTTC,CASSPSKGIDEQFF
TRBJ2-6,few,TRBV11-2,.,TGTGCCAGCAGCCTAGGGGGGGGGCCCGGGGCCAACGTCCTGACTTTC,CASSLGGGPGANVLTF
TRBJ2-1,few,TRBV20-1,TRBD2,TGCAGTGCCACTAACCCTAGCGGCAGATACAATGAGCAGTTCTTC,CSATNPSGRYNEQFF
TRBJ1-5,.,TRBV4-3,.,TGCGCCAGCAGCCAAGAATGGGTTGGGGGGGGGAATCAGCCCCAGCATTTT,CASSQEWVGGGNQPQHF
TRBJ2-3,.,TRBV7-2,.,TGTGCCAGCAGCTCCACGTCCCTGGTTGGCTGGGGGAGCGGCTGGGAAGATACGCAGTATTTT,CASSSTSLVGWGSGWEDTQYF
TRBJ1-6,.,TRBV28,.,TGTGCCAGCAGTTGGGGGTCGTCCTATAATTCACCCCTCCACTTT,CASSWGSSYNSPLHF
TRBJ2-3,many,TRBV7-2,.,TGTGCCAGCAGCTCGTTCACAGATACGCAGTATTTT,CASSSFTDTQYF
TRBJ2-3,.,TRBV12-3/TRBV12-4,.,TGTGCCAGCAGTCCCTATGGGGGATCCACAGATACGCAGTATTTT,CASSPYGGSTDTQYF
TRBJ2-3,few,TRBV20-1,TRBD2,TGCAGTGCTTTACTAGCGGGGGGCATCACAGATACGCAGTATTTT,CSALLAGGITDTQYF
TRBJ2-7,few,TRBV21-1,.,TGTGCCAGCAGCAGGACCCCCTACGAGCAGTACTTC,CASSRTPYEQYF
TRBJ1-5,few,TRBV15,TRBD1,TGTGCCACCAGCAGAGTGGCAGGGGGGTACAATCAGCCCCAGCATTTT,CATSRVAGGYNQPQHF
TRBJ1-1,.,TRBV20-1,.,TGCAGTGCTAGGCGGGGGGAAGTGGGCACTGAAGCTTTCTTT,CSARRGEVGTEAFF
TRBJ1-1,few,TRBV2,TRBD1,TGTGCCAGCATTTCCGGACAGGGGGCTGAAGCTTTCTTT,CASISGQGAEAFF
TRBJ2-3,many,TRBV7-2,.,TGTGCCAGCAGCTCCATTACGGCGGGCACAGATACGCAGTATTTT,CASSSITAGTDTQYF
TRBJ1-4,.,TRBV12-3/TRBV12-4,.,TGTGCCAGCAGCACAACGGGGACTAATGAAAAACTGTTTTTT,CASSTTGTNEKLFF